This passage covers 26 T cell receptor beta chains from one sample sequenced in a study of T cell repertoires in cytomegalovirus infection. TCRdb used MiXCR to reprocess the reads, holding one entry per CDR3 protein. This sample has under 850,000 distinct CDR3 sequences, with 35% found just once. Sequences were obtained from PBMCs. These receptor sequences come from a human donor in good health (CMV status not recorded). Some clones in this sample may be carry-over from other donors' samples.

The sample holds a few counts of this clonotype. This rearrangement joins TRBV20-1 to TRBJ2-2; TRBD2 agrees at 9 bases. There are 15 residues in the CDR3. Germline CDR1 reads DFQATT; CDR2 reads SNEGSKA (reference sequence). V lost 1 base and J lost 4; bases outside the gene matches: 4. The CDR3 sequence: CSARVAGGVTGELFF. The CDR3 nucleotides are TGCAGTGCTAGAGTCGCGGGGGGGGTCACCGGGGAGCTGTTTTTT.

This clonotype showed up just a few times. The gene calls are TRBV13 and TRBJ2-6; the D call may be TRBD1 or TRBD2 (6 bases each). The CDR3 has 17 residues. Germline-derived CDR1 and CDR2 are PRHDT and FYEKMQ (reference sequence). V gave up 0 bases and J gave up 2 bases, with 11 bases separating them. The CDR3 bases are TGTGCCAGCAGCTTAGGTCGTAGGGGGGCTGGGGCCAACGTCCTGACTTTC. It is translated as CASSLGRRGAGANVLTF. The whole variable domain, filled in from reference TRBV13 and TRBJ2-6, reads AAGVIQSPRHLIKEKRETATLKCYPIPRHDTVYWYQQGPGQDPQFLISFYEKMQSDKGSIPDRFSAQQFSDYHSELNMSSLELGDSALYFCASSLGRRGAGANVLTFGAGSRLTVL.

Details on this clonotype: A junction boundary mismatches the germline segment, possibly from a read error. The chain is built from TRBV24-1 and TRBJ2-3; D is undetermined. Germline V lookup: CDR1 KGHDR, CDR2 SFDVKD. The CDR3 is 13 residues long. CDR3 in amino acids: CATSVSRTETQYF. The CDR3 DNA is TGTGCCACCAGTGTCAGCCGCACAGAGACGCAGTATTTT.

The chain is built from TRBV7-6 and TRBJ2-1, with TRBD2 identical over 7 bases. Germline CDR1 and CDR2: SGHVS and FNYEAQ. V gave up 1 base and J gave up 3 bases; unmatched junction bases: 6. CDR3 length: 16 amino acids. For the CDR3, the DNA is TGTGCCAGCAGCTTAGGGTGGGAGGGCGTCTACAATGAGCAGTTCTTC. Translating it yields CASSLGWEGVYNEQFF.

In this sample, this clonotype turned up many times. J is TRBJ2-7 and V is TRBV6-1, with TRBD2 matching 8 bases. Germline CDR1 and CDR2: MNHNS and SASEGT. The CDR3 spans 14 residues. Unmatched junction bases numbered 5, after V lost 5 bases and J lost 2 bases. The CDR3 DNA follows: TGTGCCAGCAGTAGAGCGGGGGAGGCCTACGAGCAGTACTTC. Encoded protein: CASSRAGEAYEQYF.

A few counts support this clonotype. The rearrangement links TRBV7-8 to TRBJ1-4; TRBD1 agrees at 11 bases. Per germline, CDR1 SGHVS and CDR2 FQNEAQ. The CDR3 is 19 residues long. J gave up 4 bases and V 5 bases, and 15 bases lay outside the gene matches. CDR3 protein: CASSLRRTGGGEDNEKLFF. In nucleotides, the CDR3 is TGTGCCAGCAGCCTCCGGAGGACAGGGGGCGGTGAGGATAATGAAAAACTGTTTTTT.

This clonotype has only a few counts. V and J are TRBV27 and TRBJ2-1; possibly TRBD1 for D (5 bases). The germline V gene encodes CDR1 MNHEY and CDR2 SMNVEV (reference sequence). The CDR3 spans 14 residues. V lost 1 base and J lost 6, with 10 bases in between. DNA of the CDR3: TGTGCCAGCAGTTTATATGGGGCGGCCAATGAGCAGTTCTTC. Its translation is CASSLYGAANEQFF.

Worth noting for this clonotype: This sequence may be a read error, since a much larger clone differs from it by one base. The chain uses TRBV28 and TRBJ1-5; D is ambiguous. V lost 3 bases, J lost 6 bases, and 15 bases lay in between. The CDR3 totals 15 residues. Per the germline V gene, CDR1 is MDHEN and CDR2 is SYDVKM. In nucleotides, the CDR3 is TGTGCCAGCAGTTTGTCCGGTTGGAGTAGTCAGCCCCAGCATTTT. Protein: CASSLSGWSSQPQHF.

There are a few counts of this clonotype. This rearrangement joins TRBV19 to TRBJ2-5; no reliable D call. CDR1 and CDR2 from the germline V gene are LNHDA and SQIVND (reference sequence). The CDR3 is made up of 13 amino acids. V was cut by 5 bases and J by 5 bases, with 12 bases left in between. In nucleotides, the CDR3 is TGTGCCAGTAGTGTAACGTTGGGGGAGACCCAGTACTTC. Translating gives CASSVTLGETQYF.

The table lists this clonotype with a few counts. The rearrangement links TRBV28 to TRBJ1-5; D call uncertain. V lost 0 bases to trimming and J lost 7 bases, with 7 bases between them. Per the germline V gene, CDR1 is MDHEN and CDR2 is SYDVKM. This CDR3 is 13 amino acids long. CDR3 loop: CASSLWAGQPQHF. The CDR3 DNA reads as TGTGCCAGCAGTTTATGGGCAGGCCAGCCCCAGCATTTT.

The CDR3 region is CSARRVLGWGSNEQFF. CDR3 DNA: TGCAGTGCGAGAAGGGTCCTGGGTTGGGGGAGTAATGAGCAGTTCTTC. The chain combines TRBV20-1 with TRBJ2-1; perhaps D is TRBD1 or TRBD2 (5 bases each). CDR3 size: 16 residues. The germline gives CDR1 DFQATT, CDR2 SNEGSKA (reference sequence). Trimming shortened V by 6 bases and J by 7 bases, and 25 bases separated the two germline ends.

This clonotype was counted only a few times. This CDR3 reads CASSILGQDAEAFF. CDR3 bases: TGTGCCAGCAGCATATTGGGACAGGACGCTGAAGCTTTCTTT. This chain links TRBV7-9 with TRBJ1-1; 8 bases are a match to TRBD1. J was trimmed by 6 bases and V by 5 bases; bases with no gene match: 8. Germline-derived CDR1 and CDR2 are SEHNR and FQNEAQ (reference sequence). The CDR3 has 14 amino acids.

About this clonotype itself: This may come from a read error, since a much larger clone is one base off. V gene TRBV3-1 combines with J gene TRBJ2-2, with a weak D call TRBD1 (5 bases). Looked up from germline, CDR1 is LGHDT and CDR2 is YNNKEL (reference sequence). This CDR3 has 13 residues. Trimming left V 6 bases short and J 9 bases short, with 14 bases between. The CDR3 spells CASRGVSVWELFF. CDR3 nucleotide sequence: TGTGCCAGCAGAGGGGTTTCGGTCTGGGAGCTGTTTTTT.

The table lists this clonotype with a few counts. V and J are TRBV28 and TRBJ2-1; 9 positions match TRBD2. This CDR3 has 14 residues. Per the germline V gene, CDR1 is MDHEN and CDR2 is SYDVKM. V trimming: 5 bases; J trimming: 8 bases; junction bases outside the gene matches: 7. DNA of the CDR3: TGTGCCAGCAGTACGGGCGGGGGGGGCGATGAGCAGTTCTTC. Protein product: CASSTGGGGDEQFF.

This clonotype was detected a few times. CDR3 sequence (DNA): TGCAGTGCAACCCGGACTAGCGGGTCCTACGAGCAGTACTTC. Translation gives CSATRTSGSYEQYF. This rearrangement joins TRBV20-1 to TRBJ2-7, with 11 bases identical to TRBD2. Germline V gives CDR1 DFQATT, CDR2 SNEGSKA (reference sequence). The CDR3 consists of 14 residues. J was trimmed by 1 base and V by 6 bases; bases with no gene match: 5.

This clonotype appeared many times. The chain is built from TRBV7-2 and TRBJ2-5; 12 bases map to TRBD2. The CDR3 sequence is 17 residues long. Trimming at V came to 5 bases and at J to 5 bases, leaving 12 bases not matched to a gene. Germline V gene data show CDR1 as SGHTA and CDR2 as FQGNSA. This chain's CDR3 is CASSVRLAGVEGETQYF. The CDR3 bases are TGTGCCAGCAGCGTTAGACTAGCGGGGGTGGAGGGTGAGACCCAGTACTTC.

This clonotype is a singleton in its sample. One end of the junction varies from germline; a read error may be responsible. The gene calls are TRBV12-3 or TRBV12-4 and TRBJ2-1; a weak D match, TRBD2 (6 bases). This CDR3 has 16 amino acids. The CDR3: CACSLAAANGFGEQFF. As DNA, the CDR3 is TGTGCCTGCAGTTTAGCGGCAGCTAATGGGTTCGGTGAGCAGTTCTTC.

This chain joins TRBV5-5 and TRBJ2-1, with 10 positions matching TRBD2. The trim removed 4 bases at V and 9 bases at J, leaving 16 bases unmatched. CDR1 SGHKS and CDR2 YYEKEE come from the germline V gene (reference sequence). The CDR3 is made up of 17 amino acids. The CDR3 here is CASSPKPLAGAPGEQFF. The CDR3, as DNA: TGTGCCAGCAGCCCGAAACCCCTAGCGGGAGCCCCGGGTGAGCAGTTCTTC.

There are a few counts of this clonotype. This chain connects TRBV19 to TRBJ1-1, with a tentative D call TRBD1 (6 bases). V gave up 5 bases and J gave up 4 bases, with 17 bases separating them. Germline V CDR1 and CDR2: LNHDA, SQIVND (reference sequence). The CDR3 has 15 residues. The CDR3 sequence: CASSPQRGGGTEAFF. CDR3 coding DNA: TGTGCCAGTAGTCCCCAGAGGGGAGGGGGCACTGAAGCTTTCTTT.

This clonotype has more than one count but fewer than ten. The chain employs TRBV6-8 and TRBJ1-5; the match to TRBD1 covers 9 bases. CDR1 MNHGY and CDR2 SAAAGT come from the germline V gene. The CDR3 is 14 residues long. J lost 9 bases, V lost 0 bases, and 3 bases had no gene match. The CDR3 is CASSYSLTGGPQHF. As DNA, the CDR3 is TGTGCCAGCAGTTACTCGCTGACAGGGGGGCCCCAGCATTTT.

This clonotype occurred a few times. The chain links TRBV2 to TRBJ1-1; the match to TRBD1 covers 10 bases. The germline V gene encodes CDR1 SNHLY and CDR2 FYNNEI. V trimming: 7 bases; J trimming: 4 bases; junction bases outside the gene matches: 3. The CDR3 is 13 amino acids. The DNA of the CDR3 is TGTGCCAGCATTCGGGACAGGGGCACTGAAGCTTTCTTT. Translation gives CASIRDRGTEAFF. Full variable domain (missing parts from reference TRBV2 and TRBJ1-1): EPEVTQTPSHQVTQMGQEVILRCVPISNHLYFYWYRQILGQKVEFLVSFYNNEISEKSEIFDDQFSVERPDGSNFTLKIRSTKLEDSAMYFCASIRDRGTEAFFGQGTRLTVV.

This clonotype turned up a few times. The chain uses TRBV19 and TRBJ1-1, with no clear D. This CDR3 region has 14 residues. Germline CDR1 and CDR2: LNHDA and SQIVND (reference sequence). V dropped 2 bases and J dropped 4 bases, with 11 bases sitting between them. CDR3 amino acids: CASSIRVEVTEAFF. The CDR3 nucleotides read TGTGCCAGTAGTATAAGGGTGGAAGTCACTGAAGCTTTCTTT. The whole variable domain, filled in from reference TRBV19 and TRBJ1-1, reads DGGITQSPKYLFRKEGQNVTLSCEQNLNHDAMYWYRQDPGQGLRLIYYSQIVNDFQKGDIAEGYSVSREKKESFPLTVTSAQKNPTAFYLCASSIRVEVTEAFFGQGTRLTVV.

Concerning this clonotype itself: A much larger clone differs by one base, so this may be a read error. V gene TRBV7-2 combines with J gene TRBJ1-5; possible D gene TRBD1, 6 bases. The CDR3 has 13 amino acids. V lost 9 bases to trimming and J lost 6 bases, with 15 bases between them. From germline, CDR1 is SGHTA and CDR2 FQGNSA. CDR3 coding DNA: TGTGCCAGAAGCCCGGGACACTCTCAGCCCCAGCATTTT. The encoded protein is CARSPGHSQPQHF.

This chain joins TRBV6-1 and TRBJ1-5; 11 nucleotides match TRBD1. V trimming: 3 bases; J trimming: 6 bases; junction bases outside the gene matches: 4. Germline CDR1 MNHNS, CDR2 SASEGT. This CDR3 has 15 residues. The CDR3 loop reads CASSDRTGGSQPQHF. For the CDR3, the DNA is TGTGCCAGCAGTGACAGGACAGGGGGCAGTCAGCCCCAGCATTTT.

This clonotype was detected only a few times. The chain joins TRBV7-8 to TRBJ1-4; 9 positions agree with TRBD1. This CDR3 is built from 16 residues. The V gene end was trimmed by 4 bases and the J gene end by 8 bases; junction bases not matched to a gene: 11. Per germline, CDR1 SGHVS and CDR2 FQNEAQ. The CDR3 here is CASSSPTGGSREKLFF. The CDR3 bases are TGTGCCAGCAGCTCACCGACAGGGGGTTCTAGGGAAAAACTGTTTTTT.

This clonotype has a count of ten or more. Written as DNA, the CDR3 is TGTGCCAGCAGCCCCGGGGAGCGAGATACGCAGTATTTT. Translated: CASSPGERDTQYF. The chain is built from TRBV7-6 and TRBJ2-3; tentatively, D is TRBD2 (5 bases). CDR1 is SGHVS and CDR2 is FNYEAQ in the germline V gene. The CDR3 loop spans 13 amino acids. Trimming removed 5 bases from V and 5 bases from J, with 11 bases in between.